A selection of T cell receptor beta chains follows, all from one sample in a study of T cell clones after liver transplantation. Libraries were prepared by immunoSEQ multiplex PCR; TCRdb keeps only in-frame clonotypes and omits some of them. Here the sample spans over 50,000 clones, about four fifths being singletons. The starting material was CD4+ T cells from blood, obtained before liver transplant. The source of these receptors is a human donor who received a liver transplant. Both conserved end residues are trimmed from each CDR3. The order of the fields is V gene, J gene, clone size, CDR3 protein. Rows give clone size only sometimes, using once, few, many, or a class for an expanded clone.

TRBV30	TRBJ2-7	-	AWSLRTTRAIEQY
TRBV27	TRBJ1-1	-	ASSFGSVQGGAEAF
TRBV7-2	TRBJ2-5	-	ASSLSSGGRETQY
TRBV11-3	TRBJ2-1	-	ASSLLAGGYNEQF
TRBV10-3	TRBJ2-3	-	AISDRLIVGTDTQY
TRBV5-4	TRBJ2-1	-	ASSRSRGVRSYNEQF
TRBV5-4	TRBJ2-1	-	ASSFPRSGGANEQF
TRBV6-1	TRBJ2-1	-	ASSAQRLSLLLDEQF
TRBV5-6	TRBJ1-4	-	ASSLQSLTNEKLF
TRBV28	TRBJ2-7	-	ASSFSLSLAGGTYEQY
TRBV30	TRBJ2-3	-	AWSQGVEIGDTQY
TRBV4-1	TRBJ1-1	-	ASSQGTGGANTEAF
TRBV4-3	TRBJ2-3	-	ASSQGSAGSTDTQY
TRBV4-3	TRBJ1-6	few	ASSQVNGILH
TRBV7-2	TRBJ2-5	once	ASSRTRETQY
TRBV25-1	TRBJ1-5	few	ASSDSPTGLGQPQH
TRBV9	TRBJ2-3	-	ASTGVTDTQY
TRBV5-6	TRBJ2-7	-	ASAGTSNEQY
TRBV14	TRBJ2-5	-	ASSRGSGNFETQY
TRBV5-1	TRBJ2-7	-	ASSLKPSGGESYEQY
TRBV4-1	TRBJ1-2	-	ASSPFYPLGGPEDGYT
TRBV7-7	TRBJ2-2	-	ASSFLGGTGELF
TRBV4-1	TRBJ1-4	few	ASSGQGVEKLF
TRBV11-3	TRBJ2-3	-	ASSLGLDTDTQY
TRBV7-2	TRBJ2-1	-	ASSLASGTYNEQF
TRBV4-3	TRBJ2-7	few	ASSQAVGQGESYEQY
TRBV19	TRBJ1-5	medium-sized	ASSTTQTGGFQPQH
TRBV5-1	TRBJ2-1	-	ASSLWESRNEQF
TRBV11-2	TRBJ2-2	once	ASSKPGTSGRAGELF
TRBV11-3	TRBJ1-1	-	ASSPGTVNTEAF
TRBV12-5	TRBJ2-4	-	ASGLDRARTGGFDIQY
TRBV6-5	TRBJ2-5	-	ASSYSRALGETQY
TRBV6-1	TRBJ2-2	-	ASGNAATGELF
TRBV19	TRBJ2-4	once	ASSITLAGGPENIQY
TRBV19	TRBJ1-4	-	ASSPRTATNEKLF
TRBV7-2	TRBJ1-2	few	ASSLGDRETYGYT
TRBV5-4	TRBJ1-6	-	ASGEQGAPNSPLH
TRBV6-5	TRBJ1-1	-	ASSRGMNTEAF
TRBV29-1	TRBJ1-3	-	SVWTRSAGNTIY
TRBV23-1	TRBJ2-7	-	ASSQSPRGLTYEQY
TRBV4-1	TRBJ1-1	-	ASSPSGGGLRTEAF
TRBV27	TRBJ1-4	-	ASSSPGTGDEKLF
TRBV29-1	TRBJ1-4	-	SAEDRDNEKLF
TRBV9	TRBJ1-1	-	ASSPRRYTGMNTEAF
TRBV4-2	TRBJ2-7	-	ASSQGYRSTYEQY
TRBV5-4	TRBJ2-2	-	ASSPRRASNTGELF
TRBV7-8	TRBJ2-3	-	ASSLGVGQGRTDTQY
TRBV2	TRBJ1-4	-	ASRDRGLSNEKLF
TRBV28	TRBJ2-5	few	ASRGPGRETQY
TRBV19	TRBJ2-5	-	ASSMGTSGRGETQY
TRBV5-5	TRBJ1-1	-	ASSLATGDEAF
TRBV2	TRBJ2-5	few	ASRALLAGAETQY
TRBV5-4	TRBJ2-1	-	ASSTGTSGGSYNEQF
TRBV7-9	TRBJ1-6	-	ASSSPYSPLH
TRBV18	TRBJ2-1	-	ASSPVKSGTGGHNEQF